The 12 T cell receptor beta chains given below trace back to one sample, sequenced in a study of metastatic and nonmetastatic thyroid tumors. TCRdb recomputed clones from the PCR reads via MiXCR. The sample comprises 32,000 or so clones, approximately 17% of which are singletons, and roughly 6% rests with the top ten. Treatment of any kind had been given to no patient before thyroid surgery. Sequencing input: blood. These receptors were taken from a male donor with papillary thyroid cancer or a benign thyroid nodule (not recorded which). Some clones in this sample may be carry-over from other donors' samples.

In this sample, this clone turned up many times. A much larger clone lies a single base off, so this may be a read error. CDR3 coding DNA: TGTGCCAGCAGTTTCAGGGGGCCTGACTACGAGCAGTACTTC. It specifies CASSFRGPDYEQYF. The V gene is TRBV12-3 or TRBV12-4, the J gene TRBJ2-7, with TRBD1 identical over 8 bases. After removal of 3 bases from V and 3 bases from J, the junction contained 4 bases not matched to a gene. The length of the CDR3 is 14 residues.

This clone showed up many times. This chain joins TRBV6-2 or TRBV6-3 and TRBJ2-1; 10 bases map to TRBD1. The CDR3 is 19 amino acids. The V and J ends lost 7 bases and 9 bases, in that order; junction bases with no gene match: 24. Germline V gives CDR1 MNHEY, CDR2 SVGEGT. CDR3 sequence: CASNGWDRGSRGRRFEQFF. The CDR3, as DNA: TGTGCCAGCAACGGGTGGGACAGGGGATCGCGCGGGAGAAGGTTTGAGCAGTTCTTC.

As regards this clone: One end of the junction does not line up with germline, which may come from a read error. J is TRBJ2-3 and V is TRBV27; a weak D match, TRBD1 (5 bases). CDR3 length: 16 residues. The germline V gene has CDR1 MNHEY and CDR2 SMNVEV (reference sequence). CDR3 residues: CASSLGRGWGTDTQYF. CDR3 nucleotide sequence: TGTGCCAGCAGTTTAGGTAGAGGCTGGGGCACAGATACGCAGTACTTT.

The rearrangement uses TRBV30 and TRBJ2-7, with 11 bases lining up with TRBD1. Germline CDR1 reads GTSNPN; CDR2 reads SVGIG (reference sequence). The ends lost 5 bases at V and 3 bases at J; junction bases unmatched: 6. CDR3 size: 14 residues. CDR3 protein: CAWVRGTGGYEQYF. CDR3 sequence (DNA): TGTGCCTGGGTGCGCGGGACAGGGGGCTACGAGCAGTACTTC.

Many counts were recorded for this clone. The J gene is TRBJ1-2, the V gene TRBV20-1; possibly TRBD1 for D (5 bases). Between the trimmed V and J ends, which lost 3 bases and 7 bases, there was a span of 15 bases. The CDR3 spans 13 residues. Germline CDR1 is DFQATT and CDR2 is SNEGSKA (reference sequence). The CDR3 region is CSASPPAGVGYTF. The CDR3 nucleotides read TGCAGTGCTAGTCCCCCCGCGGGGGTTGGCTACACCTTC.

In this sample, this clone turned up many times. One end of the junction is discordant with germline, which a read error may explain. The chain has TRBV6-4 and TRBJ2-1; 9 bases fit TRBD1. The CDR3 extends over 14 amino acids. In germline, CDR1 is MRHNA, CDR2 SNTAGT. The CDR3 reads CASSDHRGPGEQSF. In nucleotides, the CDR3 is TGTGCCAGCAGTGACCACAGGGGGCCAGGGGAGCAGTCCTTC.

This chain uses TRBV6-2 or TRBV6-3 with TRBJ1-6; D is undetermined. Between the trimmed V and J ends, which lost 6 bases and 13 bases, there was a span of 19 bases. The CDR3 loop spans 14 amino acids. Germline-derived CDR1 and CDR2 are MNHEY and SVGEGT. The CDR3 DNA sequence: TGTGCCAGCAGGAGTCCCGGAACAGAGGGCCCCCTCCACTTT. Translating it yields CASRSPGTEGPLHF.

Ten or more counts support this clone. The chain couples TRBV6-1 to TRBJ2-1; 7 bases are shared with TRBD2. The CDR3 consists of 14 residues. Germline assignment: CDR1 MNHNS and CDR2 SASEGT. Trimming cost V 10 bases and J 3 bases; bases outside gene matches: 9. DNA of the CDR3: TGTGCCACGCTAGCGGTATCCGGCTACAATGAGCAGTTCTTC. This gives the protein CATLAVSGYNEQFF.

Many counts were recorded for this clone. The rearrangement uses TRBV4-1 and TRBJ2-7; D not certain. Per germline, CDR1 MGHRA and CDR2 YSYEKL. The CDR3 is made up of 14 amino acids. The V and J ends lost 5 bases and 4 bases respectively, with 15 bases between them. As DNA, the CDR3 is TGCGCCAGCAGCAGCGTATTAATAGATTACGAGCAGTACTTC. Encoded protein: CASSSVLIDYEQYF.

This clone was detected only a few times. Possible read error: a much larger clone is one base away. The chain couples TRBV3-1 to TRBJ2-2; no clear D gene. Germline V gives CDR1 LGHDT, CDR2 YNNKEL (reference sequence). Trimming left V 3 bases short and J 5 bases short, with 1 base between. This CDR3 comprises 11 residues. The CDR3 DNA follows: TGTGCCAGCAGCCATACCGGGGAGCTGTTTTTT. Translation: CASSHTGELFF. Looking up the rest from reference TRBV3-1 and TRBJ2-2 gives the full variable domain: DTAVSQTPKYLVTQMGNDKSIKCEQNLGHDTMYWYKQDSKKFLKIMFSYNNKELIINETVPNRFSPKSPDKAHLNLHINSLELGDSAVYFCASSHTGELFFGEGSRLTVL.

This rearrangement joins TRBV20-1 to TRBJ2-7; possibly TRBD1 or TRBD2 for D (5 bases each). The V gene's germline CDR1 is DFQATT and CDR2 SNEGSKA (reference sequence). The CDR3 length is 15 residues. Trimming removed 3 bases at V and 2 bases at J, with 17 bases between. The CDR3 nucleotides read TGCAGTGCTAGGCGGGCCCTGGACACGGCCTACGAGCAGTACTTC. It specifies CSARRALDTAYEQYF.

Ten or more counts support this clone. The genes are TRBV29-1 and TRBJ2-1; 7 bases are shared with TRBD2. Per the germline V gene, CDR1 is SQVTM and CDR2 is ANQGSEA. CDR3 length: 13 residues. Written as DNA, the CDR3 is TGCAGTCAGGTGGGGGGAGGGAACAATGAGCAGTTCTTC. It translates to CSQVGGGNNEQFF.